These T cell receptor beta chains were read from a single sample in a study of radiation and T cells in renal cell carcinoma. The protocol was immunoSEQ multiplex PCR, while the TCRdb copy is restricted to in-frame clones and leaves out a portion. The table shows approximately 61,000 clones, with around 77% occurring only once. The sequencing here drew on blood, taken from a patient whose treatment included radiotherapy and nephrectomy. These receptors originate from a man in his sixties with renal cell carcinoma. The CDR3 runs from the conserved cysteine through the conserved F or W. The D gene is left open where the match is weak. Clone size is shown for a subset of rows, as once, few, many or a class of expanded clone.

v_call: TRBV19; clone_size: -; d_call: -; j_call: TRBJ1-1; cdr3_aa: CASQQGWNTEAFF; cdr3_nt: TGTGCCAGTCAGCAGGGGTGGAACACTGAAGCTTTCTTT
v_call: TRBV7-9; clone_size: few; d_call: TRBD1; j_call: TRBJ1-3; cdr3_aa: CASSQTGGSGNTIYF; cdr3_nt: TGTGCCAGCAGCCAAACAGGGGGCTCTGGAAACACCATATATTTT
v_call: TRBV11-3; clone_size: -; d_call: TRBD2; j_call: TRBJ2-4; cdr3_aa: CASSLGLAELAKNIQYF; cdr3_nt: TGTGCCAGCAGCTTGGGTCTAGCGGAGCTAGCCAAAAACATTCAGTACTTC
v_call: TRBV10-1; clone_size: -; d_call: TRBD1; j_call: TRBJ2-5; cdr3_aa: CASSEDRAGSETQYF; cdr3_nt: TGCGCCAGCAGTGAAGACAGGGCTGGTTCGGAGACCCAGTACTTC
v_call: TRBV7-2; clone_size: -; d_call: -; j_call: TRBJ2-7; cdr3_aa: CASSLWGDNIYEQYF; cdr3_nt: TGTGCCAGCAGCTTATGGGGGGATAATATCTACGAGCAGTACTTC
v_call: TRBV19; clone_size: once; d_call: TRBD2; j_call: TRBJ2-2; cdr3_aa: CASSQSRGLDSGELFF; cdr3_nt: TGTGCCAGTAGTCAATCCCGGGGACTAGACTCCGGGGAGCTGTTTTTT
v_call: TRBV25-1; clone_size: -; d_call: -; j_call: TRBJ1-1; cdr3_aa: CASSAFPEAGTEAFF; cdr3_nt: TGTGCCAGCAGCGCCTTCCCTGAGGCGGGGACTGAAGCTTTCTTT
v_call: TRBV5-1; clone_size: -; d_call: -; j_call: TRBJ1-2; cdr3_aa: CASSLTVNYGYTF; cdr3_nt: TGCGCCAGCAGCTTGACAGTTAACTATGGCTACACCTTC
v_call: TRBV4-3; clone_size: -; d_call: -; j_call: TRBJ2-4; cdr3_aa: CASSRATGFRNIQYF; cdr3_nt: TGCGCCAGCAGCCGAGCTACAGGGTTTAGAAACATTCAGTACTTC
v_call: TRBV4-3; clone_size: -; d_call: -; j_call: TRBJ2-2; cdr3_aa: CASSQLLGVISGELFF; cdr3_nt: TGCGCCAGCAGCCAGTTGCTGGGGGTAATTTCCGGGGAGCTGTTTTTT
v_call: TRBV5-8; clone_size: -; d_call: TRBD1; j_call: TRBJ2-2; cdr3_aa: CASSFRGRITGELFF; cdr3_nt: TGTGCCAGCAGCTTCAGGGGGCGGATCACCGGGGAGCTGTTTTTT
v_call: TRBV5-4; clone_size: -; d_call: TRBD2; j_call: TRBJ2-3; cdr3_aa: CASSPTSGKTDTQYF; cdr3_nt: TGTGCCAGCAGCCCGACTAGCGGGAAGACAGATACGCAGTATTTT
v_call: TRBV11-3; clone_size: -; d_call: -; j_call: TRBJ2-5; cdr3_aa: CASSLIQGACYF; cdr3_nt: TGTGCCAGCAGCTTAATACAGGGAGCCTGCTACTTC
v_call: TRBV29-1; clone_size: -; d_call: -; j_call: TRBJ1-1; cdr3_aa: CSSIPGIMNTEAFF; cdr3_nt: TGCAGCTCGATACCAGGTATCATGAACACTGAAGCTTTCTTT
v_call: TRBV9; clone_size: -; d_call: TRBD1; j_call: TRBJ1-3; cdr3_aa: CASSSAGQVSGNTIYF; cdr3_nt: TGTGCCAGCAGCTCCGCCGGACAGGTCTCTGGAAACACCATATATTTT
v_call: TRBV19; clone_size: -; d_call: -; j_call: TRBJ1-3; cdr3_aa: CASSIDRYMASGNTIYF; cdr3_nt: TGTGCCAGTAGTATCGACAGGTACATGGCTTCTGGAAACACCATATATTTT
v_call: TRBV4-2; clone_size: -; d_call: -; j_call: TRBJ1-2; cdr3_aa: CASSRGREQEGYTF; cdr3_nt: TGTGCCAGCAGCCGGGGACGCGAACAAGAGGGCTACACCTTC
v_call: TRBV7-6; clone_size: -; d_call: -; j_call: TRBJ2-6; cdr3_aa: CASTEPGANVLTF; cdr3_nt: TGTGCCAGCACCGAACCTGGGGCCAACGTCCTGACTTTC
v_call: TRBV6-5; clone_size: -; d_call: -; j_call: TRBJ1-5; cdr3_aa: CASSYSGQSGQPQHF; cdr3_nt: TGTGCCAGCAGTTACTCGGGTCAATCCGGTCAGCCCCAGCATTTT
v_call: TRBV7-2; clone_size: -; d_call: -; j_call: TRBJ2-5; cdr3_aa: CASSRVLQETQYF; cdr3_nt: TGTGCCAGCAGCAGAGTACTACAAGAGACCCAGTACTTC
v_call: TRBV5-6; clone_size: -; d_call: TRBD2; j_call: TRBJ2-1; cdr3_aa: CASSSELGLARYNEQFF; cdr3_nt: TGTGCCAGCAGCTCGGAGCTGGGACTAGCGAGGTACAATGAGCAGTTCTTC
v_call: TRBV19; clone_size: few; d_call: -; j_call: TRBJ2-1; cdr3_aa: CASTLSSAHNEQFF; cdr3_nt: TGTGCCAGTACCCTTTCTAGCGCTCACAATGAGCAGTTCTTC
v_call: TRBV30; clone_size: -; d_call: -; j_call: TRBJ2-2; cdr3_aa: CAWSVAGSNTGELFF; cdr3_nt: TGTGCCTGGAGTGTAGCAGGTTCGAACACCGGGGAGCTGTTTTTT
v_call: TRBV9; clone_size: -; d_call: -; j_call: TRBJ2-5; cdr3_aa: CASSVGKGQQETQYF; cdr3_nt: TGTGCCAGCAGCGTAGGGAAAGGGCAACAAGAGACCCAGTACTTC
v_call: TRBV5-1; clone_size: -; d_call: -; j_call: TRBJ2-1; cdr3_aa: CASSSNVLVNNEQFF; cdr3_nt: TGCGCCAGCAGCTCGAATGTTCTAGTAAACAATGAGCAGTTCTTC
v_call: TRBV14; clone_size: -; d_call: -; j_call: TRBJ2-3; cdr3_aa: CASSQPEITSTDTQYF; cdr3_nt: TGTGCCAGCAGCCAACCAGAAATCACTAGCACAGATACGCAGTATTTT
v_call: TRBV18; clone_size: -; d_call: -; j_call: TRBJ1-2; cdr3_aa: CASSPQGATGYTF; cdr3_nt: TGTGCCAGCTCACCCCAGGGCGCGACTGGCTACACCTTC
v_call: TRBV10-3; clone_size: -; d_call: -; j_call: TRBJ2-7; cdr3_aa: CAISGQSEQYF; cdr3_nt: TGTGCCATCAGTGGCCAGAGCGAGCAGTACTTC
v_call: TRBV5-1; clone_size: once; d_call: -; j_call: TRBJ2-7; cdr3_aa: CASSLGIVSYEQYF; cdr3_nt: TGCGCCAGCAGTCTCGGGATTGTATCCTACGAGCAGTACTTC
v_call: TRBV27; clone_size: -; d_call: -; j_call: TRBJ1-2; cdr3_aa: CASSLWGGSRGYTF; cdr3_nt: TGCGCCAGCAGTTTATGGGGAGGGTCGAGGGGCTACACCTTC
v_call: TRBV19; clone_size: -; d_call: -; j_call: TRBJ1-2; cdr3_aa: CASSIAARGTGVEGGYTF; cdr3_nt: TGTGCCAGTAGTATAGCGGCGCGCGGGACGGGGGTTGAAGGTGGCTACACCTTC
v_call: TRBV6-1; clone_size: -; d_call: -; j_call: TRBJ2-6; cdr3_aa: CASSEALQGPSSGANVLTF; cdr3_nt: TGTGCCAGCAGTGAAGCGCTTCAGGGGCCTTCCTCTGGGGCCAACGTCCTGACTTTC
v_call: TRBV7-2; clone_size: -; d_call: -; j_call: TRBJ1-2; cdr3_aa: CASSFDRNYGYTF; cdr3_nt: TGTGCCAGCAGCTTCGACAGAAACTATGGCTACACCTTC
v_call: TRBV27; clone_size: -; d_call: -; j_call: TRBJ2-3; cdr3_aa: CASSPQTVTDTQYF; cdr3_nt: TGTGCCAGCAGTCCCCAGACAGTCACAGATACGCAGTATTTT
v_call: TRBV7-9; clone_size: -; d_call: TRBD1; j_call: TRBJ1-2; cdr3_aa: CASSNQDREVGYTF; cdr3_nt: TGTGCCAGCAGCAATCAGGACAGGGAGGTTGGCTACACCTTC
v_call: TRBV11-2; clone_size: few; d_call: -; j_call: TRBJ2-3; cdr3_aa: CASSTVTDTQYF; cdr3_nt: TGTGCCAGCAGCACCGTCACAGATACGCAGTATTTT
v_call: TRBV30; clone_size: -; d_call: TRBD1; j_call: TRBJ1-1; cdr3_aa: CAWRGGPGQGDTEAFF; cdr3_nt: TGTGCCTGGAGGGGGGGACCGGGACAGGGAGACACTGAAGCTTTCTTT
v_call: TRBV11-2; clone_size: -; d_call: -; j_call: TRBJ1-5; cdr3_aa: CASSSGTRQPQHF; cdr3_nt: TGTGCCAGCAGCTCTGGGACACGACAGCCCCAGCATTTT
v_call: TRBV30; clone_size: few; d_call: -; j_call: TRBJ2-7; cdr3_aa: CAGNSGSGEQYF; cdr3_nt: TGTGCCGGCAATTCGGGGTCGGGCGAGCAGTACTTC
v_call: TRBV19; clone_size: -; d_call: TRBD1; j_call: TRBJ1-1; cdr3_aa: CASTLDRGTEAFF; cdr3_nt: TGTGCCAGTACCCTGGACAGGGGAACTGAAGCTTTCTTT
v_call: TRBV15; clone_size: -; d_call: TRBD1; j_call: TRBJ1-4; cdr3_aa: CATSREGQLNEKLFF; cdr3_nt: TGTGCCACCAGCAGAGAGGGACAGCTTAATGAAAAACTGTTTTTT
v_call: TRBV30; clone_size: once; d_call: TRBD2; j_call: TRBJ2-7; cdr3_aa: CAWTGTSGTLHF; cdr3_nt: TGTGCCTGGACGGGGACTAGCGGTACACTGCACTTC
v_call: TRBV5-1; clone_size: -; d_call: -; j_call: TRBJ1-1; cdr3_aa: CASSLEGGYTEAFF; cdr3_nt: TGCGCCAGCAGCTTGGAAGGGGGATACACTGAAGCTTTCTTT
v_call: TRBV5-1; clone_size: few; d_call: -; j_call: TRBJ2-1; cdr3_aa: CASSFAQGNNEQFF; cdr3_nt: TGCGCCAGCAGCTTTGCGCAGGGAAACAATGAGCAGTTCTTC
v_call: TRBV7-2; clone_size: -; d_call: -; j_call: TRBJ2-7; cdr3_aa: CASSLEGFYEQYF; cdr3_nt: TGTGCCAGCAGCTTAGAAGGGTTCTACGAGCAGTACTTC